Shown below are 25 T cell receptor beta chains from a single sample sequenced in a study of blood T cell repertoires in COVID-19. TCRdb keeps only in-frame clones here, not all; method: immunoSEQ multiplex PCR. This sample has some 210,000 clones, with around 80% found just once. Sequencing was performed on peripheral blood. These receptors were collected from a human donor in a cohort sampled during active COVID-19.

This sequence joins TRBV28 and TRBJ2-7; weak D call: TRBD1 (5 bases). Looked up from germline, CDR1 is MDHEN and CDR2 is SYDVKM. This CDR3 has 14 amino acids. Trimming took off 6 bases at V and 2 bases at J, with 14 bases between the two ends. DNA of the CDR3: TGTGCCAGCAGCTCCTACAGGAGTACCTACGAGCAGTACTTC. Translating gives CASSSYRSTYEQYF.

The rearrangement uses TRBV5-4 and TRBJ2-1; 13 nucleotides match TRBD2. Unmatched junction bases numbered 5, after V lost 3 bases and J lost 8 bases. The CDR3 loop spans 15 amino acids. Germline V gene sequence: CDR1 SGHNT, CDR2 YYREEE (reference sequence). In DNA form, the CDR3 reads TGTGCCAGCAGCTCCGGACTAGCGGGAGCCTATGAGCAGTTCTTC. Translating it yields CASSSGLAGAYEQFF.

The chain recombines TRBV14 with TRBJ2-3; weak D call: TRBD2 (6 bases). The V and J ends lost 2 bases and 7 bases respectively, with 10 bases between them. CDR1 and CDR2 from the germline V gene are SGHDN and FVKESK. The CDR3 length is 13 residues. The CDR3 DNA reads TGTGCCAGCAGCCAACTAGCGTCAAATACGCAGTATTTT. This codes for CASSQLASNTQYF.

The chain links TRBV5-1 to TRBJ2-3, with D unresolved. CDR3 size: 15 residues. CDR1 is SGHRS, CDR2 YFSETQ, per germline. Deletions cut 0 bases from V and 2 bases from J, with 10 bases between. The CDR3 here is CASSLVVPTTDTQYF. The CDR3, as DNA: TGCGCCAGCAGCTTGGTAGTGCCCACCACAGATACGCAGTATTTT.

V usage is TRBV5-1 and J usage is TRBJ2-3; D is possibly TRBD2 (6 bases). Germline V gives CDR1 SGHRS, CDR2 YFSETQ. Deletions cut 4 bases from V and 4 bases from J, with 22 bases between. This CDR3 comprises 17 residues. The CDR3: CASSAFKGGPGADTQYF. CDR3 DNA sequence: TGCGCCAGCAGCGCATTTAAGGGCGGGCCGGGGGCAGATACGCAGTATTTT. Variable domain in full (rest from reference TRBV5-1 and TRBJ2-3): KAGVTQTPRYLIKTRGQQVTLSCSPISGHRSVSWYQQTPGQGLQFLFEYFSETQRNKGNFPGRFSGRQFSNSRSEMNVSTLELGDSALYLCASSAFKGGPGADTQYFGPGTRLTVL.

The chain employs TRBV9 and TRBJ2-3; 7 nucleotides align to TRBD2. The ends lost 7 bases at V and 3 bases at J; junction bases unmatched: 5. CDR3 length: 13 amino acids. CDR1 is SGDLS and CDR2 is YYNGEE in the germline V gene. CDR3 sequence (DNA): TGTGCCAGCCAGAGCGGGACGACAGATACGCAGTATTTT. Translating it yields CASQSGTTDTQYF.

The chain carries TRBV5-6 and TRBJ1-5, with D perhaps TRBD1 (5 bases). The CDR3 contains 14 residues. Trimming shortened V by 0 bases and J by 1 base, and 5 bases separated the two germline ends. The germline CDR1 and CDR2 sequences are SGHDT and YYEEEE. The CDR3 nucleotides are TGTGCCAGCAGCTTGGGACAGAGCAATCAGCCCCAGCATTTT. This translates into CASSLGQSNQPQHF.

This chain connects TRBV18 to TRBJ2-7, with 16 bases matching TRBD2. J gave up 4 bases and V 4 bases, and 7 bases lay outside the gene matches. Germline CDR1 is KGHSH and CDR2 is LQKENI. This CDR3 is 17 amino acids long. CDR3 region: CASSLIGTSGRAYEQYF. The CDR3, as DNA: TGTGCCAGCTCACTTATCGGGACTAGCGGGAGGGCTTACGAGCAGTACTTC.

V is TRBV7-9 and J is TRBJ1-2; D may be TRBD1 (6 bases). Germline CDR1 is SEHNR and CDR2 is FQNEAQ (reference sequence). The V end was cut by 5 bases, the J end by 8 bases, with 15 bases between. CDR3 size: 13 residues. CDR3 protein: CASSIGGAPGYTF. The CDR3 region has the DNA TGTGCCAGCAGCATTGGGGGGGCGCCCGGCTACACCTTC.

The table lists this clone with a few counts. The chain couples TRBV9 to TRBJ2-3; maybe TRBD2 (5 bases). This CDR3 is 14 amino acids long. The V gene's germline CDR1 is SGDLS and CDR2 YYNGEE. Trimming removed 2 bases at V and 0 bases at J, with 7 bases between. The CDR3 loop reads CASSVRGSTDTQYF. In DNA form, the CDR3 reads TGTGCCAGCAGCGTTCGCGGGAGCACAGATACGCAGTATTTT.

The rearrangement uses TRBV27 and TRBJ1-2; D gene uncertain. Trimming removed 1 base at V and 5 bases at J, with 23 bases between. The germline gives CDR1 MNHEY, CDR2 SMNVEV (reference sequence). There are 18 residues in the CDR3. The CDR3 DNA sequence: TGTGCCAGCAGTTTATACCCCCGGGAGGGAGGAATGCCGTATGGCTACACCTTC. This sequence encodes CASSLYPREGGMPYGYTF.

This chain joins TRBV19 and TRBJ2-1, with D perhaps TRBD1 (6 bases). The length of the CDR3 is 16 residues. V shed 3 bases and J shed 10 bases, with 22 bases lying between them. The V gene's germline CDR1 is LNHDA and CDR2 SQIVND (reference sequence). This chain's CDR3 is CASSMSGAFGRGEQFF. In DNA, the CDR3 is TGTGCCAGTAGTATGTCAGGGGCGTTCGGCAGAGGGGAGCAGTTCTTC.

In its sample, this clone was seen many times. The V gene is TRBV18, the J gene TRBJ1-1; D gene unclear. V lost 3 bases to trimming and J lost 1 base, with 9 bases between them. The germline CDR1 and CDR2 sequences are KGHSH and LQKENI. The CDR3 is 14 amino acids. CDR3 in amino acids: CASSPIRANTEAFF. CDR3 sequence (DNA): TGTGCCAGCTCACCTATTCGAGCGAACACTGAAGCTTTCTTT.

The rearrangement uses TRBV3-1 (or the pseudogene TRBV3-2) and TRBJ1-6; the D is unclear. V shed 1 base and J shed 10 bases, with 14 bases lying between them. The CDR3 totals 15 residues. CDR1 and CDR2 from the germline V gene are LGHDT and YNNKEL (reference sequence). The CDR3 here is CASSQAALIGSPLHF. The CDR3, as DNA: TGTGCCAGCAGCCAAGCTGCCCTGATCGGGTCACCCCTCCACTTT.

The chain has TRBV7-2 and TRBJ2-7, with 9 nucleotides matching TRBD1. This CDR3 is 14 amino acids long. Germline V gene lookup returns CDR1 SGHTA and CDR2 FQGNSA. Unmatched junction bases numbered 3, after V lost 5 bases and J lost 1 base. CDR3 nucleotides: TGTGCCAGCAGCCCCGGGACAGGGTCCTACGAGCAGTACTTC. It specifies CASSPGTGSYEQYF.

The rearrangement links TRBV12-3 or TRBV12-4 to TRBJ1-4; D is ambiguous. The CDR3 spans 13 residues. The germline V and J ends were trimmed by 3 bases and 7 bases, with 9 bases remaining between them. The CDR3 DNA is TGTGCCAGCAGTTTCTATGGCGGTGAAAAACTGTTTTTT. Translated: CASSFYGGEKLFF.

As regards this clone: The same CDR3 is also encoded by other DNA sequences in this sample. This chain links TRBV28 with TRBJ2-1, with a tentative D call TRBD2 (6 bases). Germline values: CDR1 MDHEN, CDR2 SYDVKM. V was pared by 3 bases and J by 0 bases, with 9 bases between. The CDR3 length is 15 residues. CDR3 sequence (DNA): TGTGCCAGCAGTTTGGGGGGAAGCTCCTACAATGAGCAGTTCTTC. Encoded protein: CASSLGGSSYNEQFF.

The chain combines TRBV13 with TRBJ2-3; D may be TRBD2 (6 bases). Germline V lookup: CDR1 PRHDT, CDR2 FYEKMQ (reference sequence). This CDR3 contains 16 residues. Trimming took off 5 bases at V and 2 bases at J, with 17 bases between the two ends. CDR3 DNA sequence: TGTGCCAGCAGCCCATTGGGGGGAGTGGCCACAGATACGCAGTATTTT. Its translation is CASSPLGGVATDTQYF.

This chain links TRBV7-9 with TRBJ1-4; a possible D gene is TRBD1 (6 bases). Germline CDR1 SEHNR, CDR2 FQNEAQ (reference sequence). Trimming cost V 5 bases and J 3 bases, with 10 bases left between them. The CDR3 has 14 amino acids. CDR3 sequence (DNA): TGTGCCAGCAGCCAGGGACAATCTAATGAAAAACTGTTTTTT. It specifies CASSQGQSNEKLFF.

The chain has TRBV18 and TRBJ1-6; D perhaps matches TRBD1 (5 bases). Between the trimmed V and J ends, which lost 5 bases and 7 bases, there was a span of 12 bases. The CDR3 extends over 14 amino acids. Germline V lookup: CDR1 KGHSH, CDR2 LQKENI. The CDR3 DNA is TGTGCCAGCTCATTGGGACTAGAAAATTCACCCCTCCACTTT. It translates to CASSLGLENSPLHF.

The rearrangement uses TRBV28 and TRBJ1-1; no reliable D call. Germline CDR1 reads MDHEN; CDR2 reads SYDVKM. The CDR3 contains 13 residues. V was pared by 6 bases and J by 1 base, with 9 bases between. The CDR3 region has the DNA TGTGCCAGCAGCTCGGGTCAGAACACTGAAGCTTTCTTT. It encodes CASSSGQNTEAFF.

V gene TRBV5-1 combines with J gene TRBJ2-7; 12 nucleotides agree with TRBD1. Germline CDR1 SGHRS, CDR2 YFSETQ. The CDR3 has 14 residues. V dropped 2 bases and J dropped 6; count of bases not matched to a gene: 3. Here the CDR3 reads CASSFRDRGLEQYV. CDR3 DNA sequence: TGCGCCAGCAGCTTCCGGGACAGGGGGCTCGAGCAGTACGTC.

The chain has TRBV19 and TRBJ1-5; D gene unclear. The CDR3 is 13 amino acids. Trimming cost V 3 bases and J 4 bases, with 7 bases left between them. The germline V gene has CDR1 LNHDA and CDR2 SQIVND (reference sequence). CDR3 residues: CASSIALNQPQHF. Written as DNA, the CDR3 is TGTGCCAGTAGTATCGCGTTAAATCAGCCCCAGCATTTT.

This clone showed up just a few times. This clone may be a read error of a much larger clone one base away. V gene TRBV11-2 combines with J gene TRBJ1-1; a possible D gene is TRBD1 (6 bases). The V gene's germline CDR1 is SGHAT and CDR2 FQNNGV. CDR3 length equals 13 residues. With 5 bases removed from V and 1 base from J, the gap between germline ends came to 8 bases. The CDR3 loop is CASSPQGNTEAFF. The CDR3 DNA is TGTGCCAGCAGCCCACAGGGGAACACTGAAGCTTTCTTT.

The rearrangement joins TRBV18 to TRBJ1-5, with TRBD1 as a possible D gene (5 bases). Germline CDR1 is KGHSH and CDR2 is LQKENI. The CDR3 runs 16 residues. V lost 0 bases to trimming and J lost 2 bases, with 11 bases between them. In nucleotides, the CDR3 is TGTGCCAGCTCACCACCGGGGGGAAGAGGCAATCAGCCCCAGCATTTT. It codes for CASSPPGGRGNQPQHF.